Here is one T cell receptor (beta chain) with its context. There are a few counts of this clone. The antigen it binds to is not known. The sample holds no much larger clone one base away, and base qualities are not on file. The immunoSEQ Assay, a bias-controlled multiplex PCR, was used to amplify TCRbeta CDR3 regions from genomic DNA. The original pipeline was this. Nucleated cell counts per sample were estimated from amplification of reference gene primers within the assay. To quantify the absolute abundance of each unique TCRbeta CDR3 rearrangement, sequence reads were collapsed and filtered. For each sample, productive Simpson clonality was calculated as the square root of Simpson's diversity index across productive rearrangements. TCRdb re-hosts the immuneACCESS table, in-frame sequences only. Its copies lack some clones; in the studies checked, an unresolved V gene accounts for under half of them, and the cause for the rest is not known. That table furnishes V, J and clone size, whereas the DNA furnished D and trimming. Within this sample are a few hundred thousand clones, with approximately 80% of them counted one time only. Jointly, the top ten make up about 2.1% of the sample.

V lost 7 bases and J lost 4 bases; the stretch between them is 16 bases long. The germline V gene yields ENHRY for CDR1 and SYGVKD for CDR2. From cysteine to phenylalanine, the CDR3 is 14 amino acids long. The kept DNA is CDR3 alone, 42 bases in frame from the first base. Another Seattle source contributed samples from volunteer blood donors who had recovered from COVID-19. Collaborating institutions collected whole blood in K2EDTA tubes following their own protocols. For TCRbeta analysis, collaborator samples were shipped as frozen whole blood, as isolated PBMCs, or as DNA extracted from either sample type. The data derive from a study of blood T cell repertoires in COVID-19 (dated by TCRdb to the early 2020s). As for the study more broadly: Samples from collaborators originated in the United States, Italy and Spain and spanned both the acute and convalescent phases of COVID-19. Nearly every sample came with metadata listing a de-identified subject ID, COVID-19 status, age in years and sex. The material from the prospective study consisted of cDNA or gDNA derived from T cells, B-cell-depleted T cells, or PBMCs. Deeply sampled blood TCRbeta repertoires from subjects exposed to, actively infected with, or recovered from COVID-19 were included in the dataset. A freely available public database, intended as a resource for researchers studying the immune response to SARS-CoV-2, is where the repertoires were released. Where available, HLA class I and class II types were taken from metadata supplied by the sample provider and were not determined by assay-based typing. Samples were obtained from the ongoing ImmuneRACE study (first 160 participants) and from approximately 1,200 subjects provided by 6 global collaborators. Overall study outcomes, separate from this receptor: The amount of clinical and demographic metadata varied by source and participant and was provided uncurated.

The chain joins TRBV10-3 to TRBJ1-2; too little of a D gene remains to name it. This sequence originates from a man aged 35-49 years who had recovered from COVID-19. Sequenced sample: peripheral blood. The DNA sequence is as follows: TGTGCCATCAATCCCTCCCCGGGATTCTATGGCTACACCTTC. It codes for CAINPSPGFYGYTF.